These T cell receptor beta chains were read from a single sample in a study of T cell repertoires in cytomegalovirus infection. Each CDR3 protein gets one entry after TCRdb re-called the reads with MiXCR. The data contain about 250,000 distinct CDR3 sequences, more than 9% of them seen just once; the ten biggest clones take up under 2%. The sequencing input was PBMCs. The source is a human donor in good health (CMV status not recorded). Some clones in this sample may be carry-over from other donors' samples. Each CDR3 is given with its conserved first and last residue. D genes are given only for firm matches. Where a row states a size, it is once, few, many or the class of an expanded clone; other rows omit it.

>TRBV6-2/TRBV6-3|many|TRBD1|TRBJ1-1
CASSSTGGRTEAFF
TGTGCCAGCAGTTCCACAGGGGGAAGGACTGAAGCTTTCTTT
>TRBV12-3/TRBV12-4|many|NA|TRBJ1-1
CASSLQGRTEAFF
TGTGCCAGCAGCTTACAGGGAAGGACTGAAGCTTTCTTT
>TRBV28|once|NA|TRBJ1-6
CASRPPDSLSPLHF
TGTGCCAGCAGACCTCCGGACAGTTTATCACCCCTCCACTTT
>TRBV20-1|many|NA|TRBJ2-3
CSARDWLGPAQNTQYF
TGCAGTGCTAGAGATTGGTTAGGCCCAGCACAAAATACGCAGTATTTT
>TRBV2|few|NA|TRBJ1-5
CASRGDRFPSGPQHF
TGTGCCAGCAGAGGAGACAGATTTCCTTCAGGGCCCCAGCATTTT
>TRBV2|few|NA|TRBJ1-2
CASSPLRANYGYTF
TGTGCCAGCAGTCCCTTAAGAGCTAACTATGGCTACACCTTC
>TRBV30|once|NA|TRBJ2-4
CAWRAENIQYF
TGTGCCTGGAGAGCGGAAAACATTCAGTACTTC
>TRBV7-2|many|NA|TRBJ1-1
CASSSDVGKAFF
TGTGCCAGCAGCTCGGATGTGGGAAAAGCTTTCTTT
>TRBV7-3|many|NA|TRBJ2-2
CASSLIVTGNTGELFF
TGTGCCAGCAGCTTAATTGTGACAGGGAACACCGGGGAGCTGTTTTTT
>TRBV7-2|many|TRBD2|TRBJ2-7
CASSPRLAGLYEQYF
TGTGCCAGCAGCCCGAGACTAGCGGGGCTCTACGAGCAGTACTTC
>TRBV20-1|few|NA|TRBJ1-5
CSANPGGNQPQHF
TGCAGTGCTAATCCGGGAGGAAATCAGCCCCAGCATTTT
>TRBV6-1|many|NA|TRBJ2-5
CASSRGATRETQYF
TGTGCCAGCTCAAGAGGGGCTACCCGGGAGACCCAGTACTTC
>TRBV7-2|many|TRBD2|TRBJ2-7
CASSLYGTSGKTYEQYF
TGTGCCAGCAGCTTATATGGAACTAGCGGCAAGACCTACGAGCAGTACTTC
>TRBV12-3/TRBV12-4|many|NA|TRBJ2-2
CASRIDRLTGELFF
TGTGCCAGCAGGATAGACAGGCTAACCGGGGAGCTGTTTTTT
>TRBV6-5|NA|NA|TRBJ2-6
CASSSAGAGANVLTF
TGTGCCAGCAGTTCGGCGGGCGCGGGGGCCAACGTCCTGACTTTC
>TRBV7-2|many|TRBD2|TRBJ2-3
CASSLEAGLAGDDRDTQYF
TGTGCCAGCAGCTTAGAAGCCGGACTAGCGGGAGACGATCGGGATACGCAGTATTTT
>TRBV20-1|NA|TRBD2|TRBJ2-3
CSAREKKAGGADTQYF
TGCAGTGCTAGAGAGAAAAAAGCGGGGGGGGCAGATACGCAGTATTTT
>TRBV29-1|many|TRBD1|TRBJ2-7
CSPGGLANYEQYF
TGCAGCCCAGGGGGCCTAGCGAACTACGAGCAGTACTTC
>TRBV7-2|many|TRBD2|TRBJ2-7
CASSPLAGNEQYF
TGTGCCAGCAGCCCACTAGCGGGAAACGAGCAGTACTTC
>TRBV2|NA|NA|TRBJ2-1
CASSDSRGSYNEQFF
TGTGCCAGCAGTGACTCGCGGGGCTCCTACAATGAGCAGTTCTTC
>TRBV10-3|NA|TRBD2|TRBJ2-5
CAISDRLAGGKETQYF
TGTGCCATCAGTGACCGACTAGCGGGGGGGAAAGAGACCCAGTACTTC
>TRBV5-5|NA|TRBD1|TRBJ1-1
CASSLRGTGGRNTEAFF
TGTGCCAGCAGCTTGAGAGGGACAGGGGGGAGGAACACTGAAGCTTTCTTT
>TRBV9|few|NA|TRBJ2-7
CASSVQPVDKQYF
TGTGCCAGCAGCGTACAACCGGTCGACAAGCAGTACTTC
>TRBV6-4|many|NA|TRBJ2-5
CASSDGEGRVYETQYF
TGTGCCAGCAGTGACGGGGAAGGACGGGTATACGAGACCCAGTACTTC
>TRBV5-1|NA|NA|TRBJ2-7
CASSLGLGGLYEQYF
TGCGCCAGCAGCTTGGGACTCGGGGGCCTCTACGAGCAGTACTTC
>TRBV7-2|many|NA|TRBJ2-7
CASSFYYEQYF
TGTGCCAGCAGCTTTTACTACGAGCAGTACTTC
>TRBV28|many|NA|TRBJ2-5
CASSSPLNPGRYQETQYF
TGTGCCAGCAGTTCACCATTGAACCCGGGGAGGTACCAAGAGACCCAGTACTTC
>TRBV5-6|NA|TRBD1|TRBJ2-7
CASSLTGGAYEQYF
TGTGCCAGCAGCTTGACAGGGGGAGCCTACGAGCAGTACTTC
>TRBV6-2/TRBV6-3|NA|NA|TRBJ2-2
CASTSSSPGELFF
TGTGCCAGCACTTCTAGTTCCCCCGGGGAGCTGTTTTTT
>TRBV4-1|many|NA|TRBJ1-2
CASSRTRELLDYGYTF
TGCGCCAGCAGCCGAACCCGAGAACTACTGGACTATGGCTACACCTTC
>TRBV7-2|many|TRBD2|TRBJ2-3
CASSLRGSGRAHYSTDTQYF
TGTGCCAGCAGCTTAAGGGGTAGCGGGAGGGCCCACTATAGCACAGATACGCAGTATTTT
>TRBV29-1|NA|NA|TRBJ1-2
CSVGDRSDNGYTF
TGCAGCGTGGGAGACAGAAGTGACAACGGCTACACCTTC
>TRBV28|NA|NA|TRBJ2-7
CASSRLGISYEQYF
TGTGCCAGCAGCCGACTAGGGATTTCCTACGAGCAGTACTTC
>TRBV23-1|NA|NA|TRBJ2-7
CASSQRTFSRYEQYF
TGCGCCAGCAGTCAACGGACTTTTTCCCGCTACGAGCAGTACTTC
>TRBV7-3|many|TRBD2|TRBJ2-3
CASSLGLAGSTDTQYF
TGTGCCAGCAGCTTGGGACTAGCGGGGAGTACAGATACGCAGTATTTT
>TRBV2|many|TRBD1|TRBJ1-1
CASSVGQGRAFF
TGTGCCAGCAGTGTAGGACAGGGTAGAGCTTTCTTT
>TRBV28|many|NA|TRBJ2-1
CASSFRRVSYNEQFF
TGTGCCAGCAGTTTTCGGCGGGTTTCCTACAATGAGCAGTTCTTC
>TRBV28|many|NA|TRBJ1-5
CASVIAGMSQPQHF
TGTGCCAGCGTCATTGCCGGGATGAGTCAGCCCCAGCATTTT
>TRBV7-2|many|TRBD1|TRBJ1-3
CASSLDPPRGGGRNTIYF
TGTGCCAGCAGCTTAGATCCCCCTCGGGGAGGGGGCCGAAACACCATATATTTT
>TRBV14|NA|NA|TRBJ1-3
CASSQVRLTRGNTIYF
TGTGCCAGCAGCCAAGTGAGACTAACGAGGGGAAACACCATATATTTT
>TRBV9|NA|NA|TRBJ1-1
CASSVAGADTEAFF
TGTGCCAGCAGCGTAGCGGGGGCAGACACTGAAGCTTTCTTT
>TRBV28|many|NA|TRBJ2-1
CASTPTVKNEQFF
TGTGCCAGCACGCCCACAGTGAAGAATGAGCAGTTCTTC
>TRBV19|NA|NA|TRBJ1-1
CASSIVVGGTEAFF
TGTGCCAGTAGTATAGTGGTAGGGGGCACTGAAGCTTTCTTT
>TRBV7-2|many|TRBD2|TRBJ2-1
CASSRTSGNIDEQFF
TGTGCCAGCAGCCGGACTAGCGGGAATATAGATGAGCAGTTCTTC
>TRBV15|few|TRBD2|TRBJ2-3
CATSRELGGVNTDTQYF
TGTGCCACCAGCAGAGAATTGGGGGGGGTGAACACAGATACGCAGTATTTT
>TRBV7-2|many|NA|TRBJ1-1
CASSLGISNTEAFF
TGTGCCAGCAGCTTAGGGATTTCGAACACTGAAGCTTTCTTT
>TRBV27|many|NA|TRBJ1-5
CASSLSYNQPQHF
TGTGCCAGCAGTTTATCGTACAATCAGCCCCAGCATTTT
>TRBV6-2/TRBV6-3|many|TRBD2|TRBJ2-7
CASSYSSLAGVISYEQYF
TGTGCCAGCAGTTACTCGAGTCTAGCGGGGGTTATCTCCTACGAGCAGTACTTC
>TRBV19|NA|NA|TRBJ1-1
CASSRGRATEAFF
TGTGCCAGTAGTCGTGGGAGGGCTACTGAAGCTTTCTTT
>TRBV20-1|NA|TRBD1|TRBJ1-5
CSAREIGQGGQPQHF
TGCAGTGCTAGAGAAATTGGACAGGGCGGACAGCCCCAGCATTTT
>TRBV29-1|few|TRBD2|TRBJ2-7
CSVGLAGGLSSYEQYF
TGCAGCGTTGGATTAGCGGGGGGACTTAGCTCCTACGAGCAGTACTTC
>TRBV28|few|TRBD1|TRBJ2-7
CASSQPGTGNEQYF
TGTGCCAGCAGCCAACCCGGGACAGGGAACGAGCAGTACTTC
>TRBV12-3/TRBV12-4|few|NA|TRBJ1-2
CASSPSGGNYGYTF
TGTGCCAGCAGTCCCTCTGGGGGGAACTATGGCTACACCTTC
>TRBV19|few|TRBD1|TRBJ2-1
CASSIDSGQGPGNEQFF
TGTGCCAGTAGTATAGATTCAGGACAGGGGCCAGGCAATGAGCAGTTCTTC